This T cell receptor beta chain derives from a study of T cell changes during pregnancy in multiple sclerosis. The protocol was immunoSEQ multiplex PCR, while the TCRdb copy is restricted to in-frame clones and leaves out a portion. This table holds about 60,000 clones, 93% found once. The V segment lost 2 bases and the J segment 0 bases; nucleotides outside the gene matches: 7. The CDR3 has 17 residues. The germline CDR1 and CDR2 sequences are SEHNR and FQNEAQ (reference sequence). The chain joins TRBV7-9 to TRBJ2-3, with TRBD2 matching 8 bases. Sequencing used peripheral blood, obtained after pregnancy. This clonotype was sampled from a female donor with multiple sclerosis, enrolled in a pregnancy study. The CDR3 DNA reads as TGTGCCAGCAGCTTAACGCGGGAGGCCCCAAGCACAGATACGCAGTATTTT. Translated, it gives CASSLTREAPSTDTQYF.